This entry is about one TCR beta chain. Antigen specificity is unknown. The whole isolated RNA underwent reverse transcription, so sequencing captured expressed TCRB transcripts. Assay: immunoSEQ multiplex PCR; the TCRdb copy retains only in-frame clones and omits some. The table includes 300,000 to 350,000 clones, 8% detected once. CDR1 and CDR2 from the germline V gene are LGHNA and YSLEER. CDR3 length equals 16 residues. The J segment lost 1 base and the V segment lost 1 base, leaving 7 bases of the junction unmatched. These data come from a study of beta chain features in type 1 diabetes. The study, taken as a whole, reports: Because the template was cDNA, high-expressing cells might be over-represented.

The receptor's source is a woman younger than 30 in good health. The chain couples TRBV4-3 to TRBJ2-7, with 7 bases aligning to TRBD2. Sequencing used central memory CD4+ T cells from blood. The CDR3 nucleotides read TGCGCCAGCAGCCAAGTCTATGAGCGGGGTTCCTACGAGCAGTACTTC. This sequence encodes CASSQVYERGSYEQYF.